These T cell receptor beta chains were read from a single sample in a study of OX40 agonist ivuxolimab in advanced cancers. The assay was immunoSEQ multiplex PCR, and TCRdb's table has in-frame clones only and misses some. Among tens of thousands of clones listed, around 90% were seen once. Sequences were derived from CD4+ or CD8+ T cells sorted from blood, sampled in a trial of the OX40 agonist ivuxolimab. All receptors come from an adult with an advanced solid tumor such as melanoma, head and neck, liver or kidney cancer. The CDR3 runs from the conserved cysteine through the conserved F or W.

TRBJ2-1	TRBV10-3	CAISGTSGGFNEQFF
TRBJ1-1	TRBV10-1	CASSESFHCTEAFF
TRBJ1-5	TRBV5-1	CASSLGDLPNQPQHF
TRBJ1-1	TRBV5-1	CASSLKPGQGMNTEAFF
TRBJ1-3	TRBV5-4	CASSSQGPYSGNTIYF
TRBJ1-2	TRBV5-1	CASSLSLGANYGYTF
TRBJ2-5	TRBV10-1	CASSETTGGRRETQYF
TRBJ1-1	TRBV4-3	CASSQDRPNTEAFF
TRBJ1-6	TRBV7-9	CASSLESIESPLHF
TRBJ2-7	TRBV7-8	CASRRTSWDEQYF
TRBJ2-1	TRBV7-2	CASSLVRNEQFF
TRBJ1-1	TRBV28	CASSPATVNTEAFF
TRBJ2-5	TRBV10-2	CASSEGLAGLPPGETQYF
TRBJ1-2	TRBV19	CASSIGGGPYGYTF
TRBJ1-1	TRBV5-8	CASKGRGTGRGTEAFF
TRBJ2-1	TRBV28	CASSNFNEQFF
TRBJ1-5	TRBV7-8	CASSEDRDLNQPQHF
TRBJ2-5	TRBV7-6	CASSLGQGLQETQYF
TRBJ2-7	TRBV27	CASSPRLAVSYEQYF
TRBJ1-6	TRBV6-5	CASSPGWEGNSPLHF
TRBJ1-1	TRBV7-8	CASSPHMGGGQGPYTEAFF
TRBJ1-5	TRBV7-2	CASSLAHGGLNQPQHF
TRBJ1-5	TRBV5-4	CASSLAPGGVNQPQHF
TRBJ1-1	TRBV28	CASSLGGFMNTEAFF
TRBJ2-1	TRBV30	CAWTGTSGRSSSYNEQFF
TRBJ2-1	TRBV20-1	CSARLAAEQFF
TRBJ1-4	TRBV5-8	CASSFDDRGYEKLFF
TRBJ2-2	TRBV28	CASRDPPGANTGELFF
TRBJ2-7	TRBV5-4	CASSLEGYEQYF
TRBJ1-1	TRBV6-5	CASRDGTMGTEAFF
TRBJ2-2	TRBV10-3	CAISREDPGRGGELFF
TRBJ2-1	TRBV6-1	CASSLYNEQFF
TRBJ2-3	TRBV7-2	CASSLSGTGGVDTQYF
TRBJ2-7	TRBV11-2	CASSLDSYEQYF
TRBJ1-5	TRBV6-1	CASSETREGQPQHF
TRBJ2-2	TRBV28	CASSLPGLRTGELFF
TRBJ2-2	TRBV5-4	CASSLEHGELFF
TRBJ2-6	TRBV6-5	CASSYSGDTGANVLTF
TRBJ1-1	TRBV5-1	CASSPIQGIAEAFF